Each of the 16 T cell receptor beta chains below was sequenced from the same sample in a study of chemoradiotherapy in HPV16-positive cancers. Profiled with immunoSEQ multiplex PCR; TCRdb holds only in-frame clones, not every one. The table records under 5,500 clones, roughly 86% of them present only once. The sample consisted of tumor tissue, taken from a patient who underwent chemoradiotherapy. The source of these receptors is a human donor with HPV-associated anogenital cancer.

This clone has just one count. This chain joins TRBV4-3 and TRBJ2-1; D call uncertain. Germline assignment: CDR1 LGHNA and CDR2 YSLEER. Between the trimmed V and J ends, which lost 0 bases and 6 bases, there was a span of 12 bases. The CDR3 has 15 amino acids. The CDR3 sequence is CASSQDRANPNEQFF. CDR3 nucleotides: TGCGCCAGCAGCCAAGATAGGGCCAACCCCAATGAGCAGTTCTTC.

The chain is built from TRBV6-6 and TRBJ2-2, with no clear D. Germline V CDR1 and CDR2: MNHNY, SVGAGI (reference sequence). Trimming took 2 bases from V and 1 from J, leaving 5 bases between them. The CDR3 consists of 14 residues. The CDR3 DNA is TGTGCCAGCAGTTACGGCAGGAACACCGGGGAGCTGTTTTTT. Protein product: CASSYGRNTGELFF.

The rearrangement uses TRBV28 and TRBJ1-2; D call uncertain. The CDR3 is 13 amino acids. Germline-derived CDR1 and CDR2 are MDHEN and SYDVKM. Trimming left V 1 base short and J 4 bases short, with 7 bases between. In nucleotides, the CDR3 is TGTGCCAGCAGTTTATCGGGTACCTATGGCTACACCTTC. Translation gives CASSLSGTYGYTF.

There are a few counts of this clone. V and J are TRBV15 and TRBJ1-5; no clear D. Trimming took off 0 bases at V and 4 bases at J, with 1 base between the two ends. Germline V lookup: CDR1 LNHNV, CDR2 YYDKDF (reference sequence). The CDR3 totals 12 residues. Here the CDR3 reads CATSRENQPQHF. The CDR3 region has the DNA TGTGCCACCAGCAGAGAGAATCAGCCCCAGCATTTT.

V and J are TRBV5-1 and TRBJ2-2; D is perhaps TRBD1 (5 bases). The CDR3 is 16 residues long. CDR1 SGHRS and CDR2 YFSETQ come from the germline V gene. Trimming removed 4 bases from V and 0 bases from J, with 13 bases in between. In DNA, the CDR3 is TGCGCCAGCAGCCTACGACAGATCGCGAACACCGGGGAGCTGTTTTTT. Translation: CASSLRQIANTGELFF.

CDR3 residues: CASSGRLAAYEQYF. The CDR3, as DNA: TGTGCCAGCAGTGGGAGACTAGCGGCCTACGAGCAGTACTTC. The rearrangement joins TRBV2 to TRBJ2-7; 9 bases are shared with TRBD2. This CDR3 comprises 14 residues. V lost 4 bases and J lost 2; bases outside the gene matches: 3. The germline V gene has CDR1 SNHLY and CDR2 FYNNEI. The complete variable domain, with remaining parts taken from reference TRBV2 and TRBJ2-7, reads EPEVTQTPSHQVTQMGQEVILRCVPISNHLYFYWYRQILGQKVEFLVSFYNNEISEKSEIFDDQFSVERPDGSNFTLKIRSTKLEDSAMYFCASSGRLAAYEQYFGPGTRLTVT.

The J gene is TRBJ1-1, the V gene TRBV5-6; a weak D match, TRBD1 (5 bases). The CDR3 is 15 amino acids. Trimming shortened V by 3 bases and J by 0 bases, and 12 bases separated the two germline ends. CDR1 and CDR2 from the germline V gene are SGHDT and YYEEEE. The CDR3 here is CASSWGRGVNTEAFF. In DNA form, the CDR3 reads TGTGCCAGCAGCTGGGGCCGGGGTGTGAACACTGAAGCTTTCTTT.

The rearrangement joins TRBV15 to TRBJ2-7; no firm D call. The CDR3 extends over 13 amino acids. In germline, CDR1 is LNHNV, CDR2 YYDKDF (reference sequence). The V gene lost 3 bases and the J gene lost 4 bases, with 10 bases spanning the gap. The CDR3 DNA is TGTGCCACCAGCAGCGAGAATATGTACGAGCAGTACTTC. Translation: CATSSENMYEQYF.

The J gene is TRBJ2-3, the V gene TRBV5-6, with TRBD2 matching over 11 bases. This CDR3 spans 17 amino acids. The J segment lost 2 bases and the V segment lost 0 bases, leaving 5 bases of the junction unmatched. Germline values: CDR1 SGHDT, CDR2 YYEEEE. The CDR3 spells CASSLAGLAGYTDTQYF. The CDR3 DNA reads TGTGCCAGCAGCTTGGCCGGACTAGCGGGCTACACAGATACGCAGTATTTT.

The chain carries TRBV30 and TRBJ2-5; 9 nucleotides line up with TRBD1. Losses at the gene ends were 2 bases for V and 6 bases for J; bases not matched to a gene: 4. This CDR3 is 13 amino acids long. CDR1 GTSNPN and CDR2 SVGIG come from the germline V gene (reference sequence). The CDR3 protein is CAWSTGQGQTQYF. In DNA, the CDR3 is TGTGCCTGGAGTACGGGACAGGGTCAGACCCAGTACTTC.

The chain uses TRBV7-9 and TRBJ1-1, with 7 positions matching TRBD1. The germline V gene encodes CDR1 SEHNR and CDR2 FQNEAQ (reference sequence). The CDR3 consists of 17 residues. The junction had 11 bases not matched to a gene; V was cut back by 4 bases and J by 0 bases. The CDR3 spells CASSSPGQNIMNTEAFF. CDR3 in DNA: TGTGCCAGCAGCTCCCCGGGACAGAATATTATGAACACTGAAGCTTTCTTT.

The chain employs TRBV5-1 and TRBJ2-5; 7 bases are a match to TRBD1. The germline gives CDR1 SGHRS, CDR2 YFSETQ. The CDR3 length is 16 residues. V lost 6 bases, J lost 2 bases, and 13 bases stayed unmatched. For the CDR3, the DNA is TGCGCCAGCACCCTAATAGGGACAGACATACAAGAGACCCAGTACTTC. It yields the protein CASTLIGTDIQETQYF.

This chain connects TRBV7-9 to TRBJ2-1, with 7 bases identical to TRBD2. J gave up 6 bases and V 3 bases, and 5 bases lay outside the gene matches. CDR3 length: 14 residues. Looked up from germline, CDR1 is SEHNR and CDR2 is FQNEAQ (reference sequence). The CDR3 here is CASSLTGGGNEQFF. CDR3 DNA sequence: TGTGCCAGCAGCTTGACGGGAGGCGGCAATGAGCAGTTCTTC.

CDR3 nucleotides: TGTGCCTGGGGTCGGCAAATAGCGGGAGTGGACACCGGGGAGCTGTTTTTT. Translated: CAWGRQIAGVDTGELFF. This chain connects TRBV30 to TRBJ2-2; TRBD2 matches at 9 bases. Losses at the gene ends were 5 bases for V and 3 bases for J; bases not matched to a gene: 13. CDR1 and CDR2 from the germline V gene are GTSNPN and SVGIG (reference sequence). This CDR3 has 17 residues.

This chain links TRBV7-2 with TRBJ2-3, with unresolved D. The CDR3 loop spans 14 amino acids. CDR1 SGHTA and CDR2 FQGNSA come from the germline V gene. V was trimmed by 1 base and J by 4 bases, leaving 9 bases between them. This CDR3 reads CASSLEVFADTQYF. In DNA form, the CDR3 reads TGTGCCAGCAGCTTAGAGGTATTTGCAGATACGCAGTATTTT.

The rearrangement joins TRBV29-1 to TRBJ1-1; possibly TRBD1 for D (6 bases). V lost 7 bases to trimming and J lost 6 bases, with 12 bases between them. The CDR3 sequence is 11 residues long. Per the germline V gene, CDR1 is SQVTM and CDR2 is ANQGSEA. The chain's CDR3 is CSARDNSEAFF. CDR3 DNA: TGCAGCGCCCGGGACAACTCTGAAGCTTTCTTT.